A selection of T cell receptor beta chains follows, all from one sample in a study of cytomegalovirus exposure and HLA in healthy donors. Here immunoSEQ multiplex PCR was the method, and the copy in TCRdb shows in-frame clones only, minus some. The sample consists of approximately 110,000 clones, almost 90% of them appearing once. Material for sequencing was PBMCs. These TCRs come from a woman under 30 in good health and CMV-seronegative. Both conserved end residues are part of each CDR3. Fields, in order: clone size, D gene, J gene, V gene, CDR3 length, CDR3 protein, CDR3 DNA. The D gene is left open where the match is weak. Rows may omit the clone size; those that give it use once, few, many or a size class.

>once|NA|TRBJ1-3|TRBV28|17
CASSLFTAGARGNTIYF
TGTGCCAGCAGTTTATTTACTGCGGGGGCGCGTGGAAACACCATATATTTT
>NA|NA|TRBJ1-3|TRBV21-1|11
CASTQGVRAYF
TGTGCCAGCACACAGGGGGTGCGAGCATATTTT
>once|TRBD1|TRBJ2-7|TRBV28|13
CAAFDRGSYEQYF
TGTGCCGCCTTTGACAGGGGATCCTACGAGCAGTACTTC
>NA|TRBD2|TRBJ2-2|TRBV7-2|16
CASSLESGGVTGELFF
TGTGCCAGCAGCTTAGAAAGCGGGGGGGTGACCGGGGAGCTGTTTTTT
>few|NA|TRBJ2-7|TRBV19|13
CASSMRQDYEQYF
TGTGCCAGTAGTATGCGACAGGACTACGAGCAGTACTTC
>NA|NA|TRBJ2-7|TRBV14|12
CASSPTGYEQYF
TGTGCCAGCAGCCCGACCGGGTACGAGCAGTACTTC
>NA|NA|TRBJ2-5|TRBV28|11
CASRNRETQYF
TGTGCCAGCAGGAATAGAGAGACCCAGTACTTC
>NA|TRBD2|TRBJ2-4|TRBV7-2|16
CASSRTSGGAKNIQYF
TGTGCCAGCAGCAGGACTAGCGGGGGAGCCAAAAACATTCAGTACTTC
>NA|NA|TRBJ1-5|TRBV27|13
CASSFVLNQPQHF
TGTGCCAGCAGTTTCGTCTTGAATCAGCCCCAGCATTTT
>NA|TRBD1|TRBJ2-2|TRBV29-1|14
CSVPGQGLFGELFF
TGCAGCGTTCCGGGACAGGGTTTATTCGGGGAGCTGTTTTTT
>NA|TRBD1|TRBJ1-2|TRBV6-6|13
CASSPGQTYGYTF
TGTGCCAGCAGCCCGGGACAGACCTATGGCTACACCTTC
>NA|NA|TRBJ2-2|TRBV4-1|15
CASSRGWGDTGELFF
TGCGCCAGCAGCCGGGGATGGGGAGATACCGGGGAGCTGTTTTTT
>NA|NA|TRBJ1-4|TRBV18|14
CASSPATGNEKLFF
TGTGCCAGCTCACCAGCCACAGGAAATGAAAAACTGTTTTTT
>NA|NA|TRBJ1-2|TRBV2|16
CASSDDSSSSNYGYTF
TGTGCCAGCAGTGATGACAGCTCGTCCTCTAACTATGGCTACACCTTC
>NA|TRBD1|TRBJ2-2|TRBV29-1|15
CSVTGDSGYTGELFF
TGCAGCGTGACCGGGGACAGTGGGTACACCGGGGAGCTGTTTTTT
>once|TRBD1|TRBJ2-1|TRBV7-9|15
CASCLGQSSYNEQFF
TGTGCCAGCTGCCTGGGACAGAGCTCCTACAATGAGCAGTTCTTC
>once|NA|TRBJ1-1|TRBV5-4|11
CASSSDTEAFF
TGTGCCAGCAGCAGCGACACTGAAGCTTTCTTT
>NA|TRBD1|TRBJ1-1|TRBV6-5|15
CASSYAGGQGGEAFF
TGTGCCAGCAGTTACGCCGGCGGACAGGGAGGTGAAGCTTTCTTT
>NA|NA|TRBJ2-5|TRBV19|13
CASSMGAVETQYF
TGTGCCAGTAGTATGGGCGCCGTTGAGACCCAGTACTTC
>once|TRBD1|TRBJ1-5|TRBV19|14
CASSTGQGGQPQHF
TGTGCCAGTAGCACTGGACAGGGAGGTCAGCCCCAGCATTTT
>once|TRBD1|TRBJ2-7|TRBV5-5|16
CASSPSRDSYSYEQYF
TGTGCCAGCAGCCCCTCCCGGGACAGCTACTCCTACGAGCAGTACTTC
>NA|TRBD1|TRBJ1-2|TRBV12-5|15
CASGLTRDRVYGYTF
TGTGCTAGTGGTTTGACACGGGACAGGGTCTATGGCTACACCTTC
>NA|NA|TRBJ2-1|TRBV18|13
CASSPAVHGEQFF
TGTGCCAGCTCACCAGCCGTCCACGGTGAGCAGTTCTTC
>NA|TRBD1|TRBJ1-3|TRBV25-1|14
CASSTTGSGNTIYF
TGTGCCAGCAGTACGACAGGGTCTGGAAACACCATATATTTT
>NA|TRBD1|TRBJ1-1|TRBV5-4|15
CASSYGTGGFTEAFF
TGTGCCAGCAGTTATGGGACAGGGGGGTTCACTGAAGCTTTCTTT
>NA|TRBD1|TRBJ1-4|TRBV6-1|15
CASVTAGTGSSKLFF
TGTGCCAGCGTTACTGCCGGGACAGGGAGCAGCAAACTGTTTTTT
>NA|NA|TRBJ2-3|TRBV27|16
CASSFRVRGLTDTQYF
TGTGCCAGCAGTTTCAGGGTTAGGGGCCTCACAGATACGCAGTATTTT